This TCR beta chain was observed in a study of cytomegalovirus exposure and HLA in healthy donors. Overall study: Falling in the Caucasian-associated ancestry cluster were 81% of approximately 400 genotyped donors.

J was trimmed by 0 bases and V by 2 bases; bases with no gene match: 13. The CDR3 runs 18 residues. The germline CDR1 and CDR2 sequences are SQVTM and ANQGSEA. 13 Jbeta primers and 60 Vbeta primers were used for the PCR. TCRdb keeps only in-frame clones here, not all; method: immunoSEQ multiplex PCR. The sample lists about 140,000 clones; around 86% were seen once. The source of this sequence is a female donor in good health and CMV-seronegative. The sample comprised PBMCs. V is TRBV29-1 and J is TRBJ1-3; 7 bases fit TRBD1. In DNA, the CDR3 is TGCAGCGTTGAATCCCTGGGGACAGTTTCCTCCTCTGGAAACACCATATATTTT. Translation: CSVESLGTVSSSGNTIYF.